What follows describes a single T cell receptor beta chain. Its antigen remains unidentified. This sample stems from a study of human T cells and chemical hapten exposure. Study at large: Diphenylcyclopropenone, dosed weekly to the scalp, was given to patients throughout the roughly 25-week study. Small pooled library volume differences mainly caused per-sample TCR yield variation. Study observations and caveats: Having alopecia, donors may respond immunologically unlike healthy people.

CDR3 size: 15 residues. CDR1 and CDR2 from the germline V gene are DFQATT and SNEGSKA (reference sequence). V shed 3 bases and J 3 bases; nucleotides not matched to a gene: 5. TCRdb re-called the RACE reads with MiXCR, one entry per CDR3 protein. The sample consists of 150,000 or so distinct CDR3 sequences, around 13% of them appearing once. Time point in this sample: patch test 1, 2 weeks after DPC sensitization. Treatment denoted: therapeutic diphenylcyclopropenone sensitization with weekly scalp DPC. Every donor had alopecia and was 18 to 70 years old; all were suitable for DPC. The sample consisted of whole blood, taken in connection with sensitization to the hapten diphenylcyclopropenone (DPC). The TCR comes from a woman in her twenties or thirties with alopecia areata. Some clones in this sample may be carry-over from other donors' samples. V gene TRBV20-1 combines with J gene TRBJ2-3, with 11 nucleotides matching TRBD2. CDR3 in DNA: TGCAGTGCTAGTCGGAGACTAGCGGGAACAGATACGCAGTATTTT. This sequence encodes CSASRRLAGTDTQYF.